Each of the 5 T cell receptor beta chains below was sequenced from the same sample in a study of T cells after yellow fever vaccination (dated by TCRdb to the late 2010s). The treatment or condition label corresponds to: live attenuated yellow fever vaccine strain. To prepare the library, 5' RACE was applied. The instrument was an Illumina NovaSeq 6000. Using fastp at Q25 and MiXCR, TCRdb reprocessed the public reads and kept productive beta chains. Identical CDR3 proteins give one entry, which carries the most common genes and DNA. The sample profile shows 250,000 to 350,000 distinct CDR3 sequences; 8.7% of them were found once. The top ten constitute approximately 3.3% of the sample. Sequenced here: CD4+ T cells sorted from PBMCs, sampled 5 days after the yellow fever booster vaccination. The receptor set was obtained from a man aged 18 to 29 who received the YFV17D yellow fever vaccine.

This clonotype was seen more than once but under ten times. The chain recombines TRBV5-4 with TRBJ2-5; a weak D match, TRBD2 (5 bases). The CDR3 spans 15 residues. The V end was cut by 4 bases, the J end by 0 bases, with 13 bases between. Germline V CDR1 and CDR2: SGHNT, YYREEE (reference sequence). CDR3 loop: CASSKEVAYQETQYF. CDR3 nucleotides: TGTGCCAGCAGCAAGGAGGTTGCGTACCAAGAGACCCAGTACTTC.

The chain recombines TRBV6-5 with TRBJ2-3; D call uncertain. This CDR3 contains 14 residues. CDR1 MNHEY and CDR2 SVGAGI come from the germline V gene. V lost 2 bases and J lost 2, with 8 bases in between. The CDR3 DNA is TGTGCCAGCAGTTACCAGTACTACACAGATACGCAGTATTTT. It yields the protein CASSYQYYTDTQYF.

This clonotype came up a few times. CDR3 bases: TGTGCCAGCTCACCGAGACAGGGAGGGGACGGGAACATTCAGTACTTC. Protein sequence: CASSPRQGGDGNIQYF. The V and J genes are TRBV18 and TRBJ2-4; the D call may be TRBD1 or TRBD2 (7 bases each). V gave up 3 bases and J gave up 7 bases, with 19 bases separating them. The germline V gene has CDR1 KGHSH and CDR2 LQKENI. The CDR3 loop spans 16 amino acids.

This clonotype has a handful of counts. This chain uses TRBV7-3 with TRBJ2-3, with D unclear. The ends were cut back, 5 bases at V and 2 bases at J, with 17 bases in the middle. From germline, CDR1 is SGHTA and CDR2 FQGTGA. The CDR3 extends over 16 amino acids. The CDR3 bases are TGTGCCAGCAGCCCGTGGGCTACATTGAACACAGATACGCAGTATTTT. Protein product: CASSPWATLNTDTQYF.

The gene calls are TRBV12-5 and TRBJ1-5, with D possibly being TRBD1 (6 bases). Germline V lookup: CDR1 LGHNT, CDR2 FRNRAP. V was clipped by 6 bases and J by 7 bases, with 13 bases between them. This CDR3 spans 13 amino acids. The CDR3, as DNA: TGTGCTAGTGGATGGACAGCTTTCCAGCCCCAGCATTTT. Residues: CASGWTAFQPQHF. The complete variable domain, with remaining parts taken from reference TRBV12-5 and TRBJ1-5, reads DARVTQTPRHKVTEMGQEVTMRCQPILGHNTVFWYRQTMMQGLELLAYFRNRAPLDDSGMPKDRFSAEMPDATLATLKIQPSEPRDSAVYFCASGWTAFQPQHFGDGTRLSIL.